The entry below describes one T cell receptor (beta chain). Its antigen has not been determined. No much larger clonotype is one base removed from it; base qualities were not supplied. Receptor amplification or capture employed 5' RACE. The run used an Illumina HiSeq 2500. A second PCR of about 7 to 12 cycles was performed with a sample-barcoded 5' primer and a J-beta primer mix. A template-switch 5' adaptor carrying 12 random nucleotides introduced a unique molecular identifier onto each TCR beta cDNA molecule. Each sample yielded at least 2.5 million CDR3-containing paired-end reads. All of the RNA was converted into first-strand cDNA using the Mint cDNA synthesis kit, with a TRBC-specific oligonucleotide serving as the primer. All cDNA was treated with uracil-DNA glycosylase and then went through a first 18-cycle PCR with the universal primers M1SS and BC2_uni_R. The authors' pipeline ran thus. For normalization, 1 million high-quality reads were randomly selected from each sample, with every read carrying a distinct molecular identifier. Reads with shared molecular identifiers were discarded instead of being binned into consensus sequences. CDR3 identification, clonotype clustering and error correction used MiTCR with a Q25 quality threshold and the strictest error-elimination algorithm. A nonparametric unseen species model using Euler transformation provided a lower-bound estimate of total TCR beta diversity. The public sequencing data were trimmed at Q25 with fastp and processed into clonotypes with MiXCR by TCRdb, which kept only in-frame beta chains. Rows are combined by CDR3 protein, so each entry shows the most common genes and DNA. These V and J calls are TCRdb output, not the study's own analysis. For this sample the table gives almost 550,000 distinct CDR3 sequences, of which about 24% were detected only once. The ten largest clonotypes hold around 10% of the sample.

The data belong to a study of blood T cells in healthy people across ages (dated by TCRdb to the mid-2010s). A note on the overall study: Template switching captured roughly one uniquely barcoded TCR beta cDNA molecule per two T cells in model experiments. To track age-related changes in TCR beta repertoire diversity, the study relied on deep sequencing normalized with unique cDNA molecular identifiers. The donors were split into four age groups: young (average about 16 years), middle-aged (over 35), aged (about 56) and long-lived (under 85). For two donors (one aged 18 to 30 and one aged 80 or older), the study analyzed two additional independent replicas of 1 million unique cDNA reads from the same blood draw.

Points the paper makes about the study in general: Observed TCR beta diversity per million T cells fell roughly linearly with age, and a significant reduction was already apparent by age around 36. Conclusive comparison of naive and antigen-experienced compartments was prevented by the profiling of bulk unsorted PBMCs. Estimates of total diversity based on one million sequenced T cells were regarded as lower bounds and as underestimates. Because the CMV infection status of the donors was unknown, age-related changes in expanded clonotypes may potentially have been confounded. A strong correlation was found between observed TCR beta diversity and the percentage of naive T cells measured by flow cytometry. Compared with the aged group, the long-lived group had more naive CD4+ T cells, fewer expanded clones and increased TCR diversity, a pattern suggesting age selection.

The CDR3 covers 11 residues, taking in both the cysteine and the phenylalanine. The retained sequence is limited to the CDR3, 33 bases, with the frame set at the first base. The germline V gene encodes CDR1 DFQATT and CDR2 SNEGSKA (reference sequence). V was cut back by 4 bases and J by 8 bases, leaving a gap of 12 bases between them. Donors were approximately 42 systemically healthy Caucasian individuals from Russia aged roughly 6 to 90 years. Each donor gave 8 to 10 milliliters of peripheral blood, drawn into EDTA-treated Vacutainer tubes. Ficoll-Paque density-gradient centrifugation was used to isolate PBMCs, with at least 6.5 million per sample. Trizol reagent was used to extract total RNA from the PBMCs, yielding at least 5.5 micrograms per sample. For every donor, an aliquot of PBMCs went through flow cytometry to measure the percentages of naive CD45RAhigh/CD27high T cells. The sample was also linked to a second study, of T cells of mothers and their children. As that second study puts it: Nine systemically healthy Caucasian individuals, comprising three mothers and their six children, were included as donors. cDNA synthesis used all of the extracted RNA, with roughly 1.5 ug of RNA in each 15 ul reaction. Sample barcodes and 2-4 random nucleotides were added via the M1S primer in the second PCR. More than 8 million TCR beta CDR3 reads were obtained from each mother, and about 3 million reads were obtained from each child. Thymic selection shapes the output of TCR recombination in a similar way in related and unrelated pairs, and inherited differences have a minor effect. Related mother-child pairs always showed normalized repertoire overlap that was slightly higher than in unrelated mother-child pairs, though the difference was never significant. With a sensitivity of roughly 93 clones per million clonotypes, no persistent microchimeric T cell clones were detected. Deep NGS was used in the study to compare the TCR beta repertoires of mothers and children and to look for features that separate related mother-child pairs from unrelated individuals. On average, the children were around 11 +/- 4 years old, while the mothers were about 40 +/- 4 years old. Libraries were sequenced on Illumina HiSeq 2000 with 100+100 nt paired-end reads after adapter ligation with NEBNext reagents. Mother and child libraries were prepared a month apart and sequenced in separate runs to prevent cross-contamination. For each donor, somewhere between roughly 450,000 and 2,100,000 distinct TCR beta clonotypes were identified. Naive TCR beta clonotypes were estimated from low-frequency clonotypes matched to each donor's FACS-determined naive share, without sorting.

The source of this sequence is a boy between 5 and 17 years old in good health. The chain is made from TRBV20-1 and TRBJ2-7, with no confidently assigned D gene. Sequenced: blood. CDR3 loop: CSATHQSQQYF. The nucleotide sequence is TGCAGTGCTACCCACCAGAGCCAGCAGTACTTC.